This T cell receptor (beta chain) was identified during a study of PD-L1 blockade in urothelial cancer. Study overall: The patients had undergone anywhere from 0 to 3 prior chemotherapy regimens. A median around 150,000 T cells were found in blood samples. Samples of blood were analyzed 3 weeks (second dose) and 6 weeks after treatment start. Study-wide results and limits: Patients who had durable benefit saw their tumor-associated blood clones expand more at 3 weeks.

Specified time point: peripheral blood 6 weeks after treatment start. Produced via immunoSEQ multiplex PCR; TCRdb's table is partial and in-frame only. The data contain about 43,000 clones, around four fifths of them singletons. Germline V gives CDR1 SEHNR, CDR2 FQNEAQ (reference sequence). The V gene lost 5 bases and the J gene lost 2 bases, with 13 bases spanning the gap. The CDR3 is 15 amino acids. Regarding this clone: No antigen is known for it.

This clonotype was obtained from a man in his sixties with urothelial cancer. This chain links TRBV7-9 with TRBJ2-1, with a possible D match to TRBD1 (6 bases). This specimen consisted of PBMCs, obtained around atezolizumab (anti-PD-L1) treatment. CDR3 in amino acids: CASSPTGTTYNEQFF. The CDR3 DNA follows: TGTGCCAGCAGCCCAACTGGGACAACCTACAATGAGCAGTTCTTC. The complete variable domain, with remaining parts taken from reference TRBV7-9 and TRBJ2-1, reads DTGVSQNPRHKITKRGQNVTFRCDPISEHNRLYWYRQTLGQGPEFLTYFQNEAQLEKSRLLSDRFSAERPKGSFSTLEIQRTEQGDSAMYLCASSPTGTTYNEQFFGPGTRLTVL.